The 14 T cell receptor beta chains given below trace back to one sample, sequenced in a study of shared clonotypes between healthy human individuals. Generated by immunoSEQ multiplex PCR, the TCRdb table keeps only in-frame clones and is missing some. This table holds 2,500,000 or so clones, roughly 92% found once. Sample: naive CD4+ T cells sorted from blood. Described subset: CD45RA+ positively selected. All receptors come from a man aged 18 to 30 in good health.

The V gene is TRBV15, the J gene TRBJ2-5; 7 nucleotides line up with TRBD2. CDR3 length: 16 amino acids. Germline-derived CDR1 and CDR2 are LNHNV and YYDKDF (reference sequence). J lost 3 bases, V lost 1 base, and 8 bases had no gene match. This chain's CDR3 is CATSRGLADGEETQYF. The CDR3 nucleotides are TGTGCCACCAGCAGAGGGCTAGCGGACGGTGAAGAGACCCAGTACTTC.

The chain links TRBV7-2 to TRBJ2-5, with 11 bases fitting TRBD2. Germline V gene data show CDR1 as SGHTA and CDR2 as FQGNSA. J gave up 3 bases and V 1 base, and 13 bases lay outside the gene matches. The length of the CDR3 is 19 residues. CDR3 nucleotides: TGTGCCAGCAGCTTAGGGCTAGCGGGGGGAATTGTTACAAAAGAGACCCAGTACTTC. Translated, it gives CASSLGLAGGIVTKETQYF.

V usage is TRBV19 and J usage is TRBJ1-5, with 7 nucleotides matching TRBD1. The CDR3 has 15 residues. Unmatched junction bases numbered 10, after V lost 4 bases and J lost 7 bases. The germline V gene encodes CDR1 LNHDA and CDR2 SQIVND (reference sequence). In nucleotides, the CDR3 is TGTGCCAGTAGTAAAAGACAGGGTATGGAACAGCCCCAGCATTTT. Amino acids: CASSKRQGMEQPQHF. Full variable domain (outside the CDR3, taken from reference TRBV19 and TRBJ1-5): DGGITQSPKYLFRKEGQNVTLSCEQNLNHDAMYWYRQDPGQGLRLIYYSQIVNDFQKGDIAEGYSVSREKKESFPLTVTSAQKNPTAFYLCASSKRQGMEQPQHFGDGTRLSIL.

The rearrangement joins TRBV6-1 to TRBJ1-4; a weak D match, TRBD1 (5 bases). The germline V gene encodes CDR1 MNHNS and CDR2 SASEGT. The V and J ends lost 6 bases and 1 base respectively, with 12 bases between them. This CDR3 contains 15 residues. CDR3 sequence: CASRPSGVTNEKLFF. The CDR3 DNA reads TGTGCCAGCAGACCCTCGGGGGTAACTAATGAAAAACTGTTTTTT.

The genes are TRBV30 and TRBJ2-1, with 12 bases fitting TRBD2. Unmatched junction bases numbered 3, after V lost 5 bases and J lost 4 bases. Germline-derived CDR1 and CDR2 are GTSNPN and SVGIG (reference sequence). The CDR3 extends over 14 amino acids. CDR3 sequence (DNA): TGTGCCTGGTCGGGACTAGCGGGTTACAATGAGCAGTTCTTC. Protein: CAWSGLAGYNEQFF. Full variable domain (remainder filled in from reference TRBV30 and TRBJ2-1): SQTIHQWPATLVQPVGSPLSLECTVEGTSNPNLYWYRQAAGRGLQLLFYSVGIGQISSEVPQNLSASRPQDRQFILSSKKLLLSDSGFYLCAWSGLAGYNEQFFGPGTRLTVL.

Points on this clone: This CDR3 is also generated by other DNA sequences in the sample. The CDR3 bases are TGTGCCAGCAGCCGGAGGGGGGGCGAGACCCAGTACTTC. Protein: CASSRRGGETQYF. The chain carries TRBV7-9 and TRBJ2-5, with a possible D match to TRBD2 (7 bases). The germline V gene has CDR1 SEHNR and CDR2 FQNEAQ (reference sequence). This CDR3 region has 13 residues. V dropped 5 bases and J dropped 5 bases, with 12 bases sitting between them.

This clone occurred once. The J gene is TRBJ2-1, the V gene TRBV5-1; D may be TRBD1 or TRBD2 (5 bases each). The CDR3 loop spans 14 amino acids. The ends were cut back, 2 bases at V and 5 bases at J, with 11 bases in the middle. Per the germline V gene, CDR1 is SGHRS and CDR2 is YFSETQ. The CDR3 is CASSFGTRNNEQFF. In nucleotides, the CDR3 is TGCGCCAGCAGCTTTGGGACCCGAAACAATGAGCAGTTCTTC.

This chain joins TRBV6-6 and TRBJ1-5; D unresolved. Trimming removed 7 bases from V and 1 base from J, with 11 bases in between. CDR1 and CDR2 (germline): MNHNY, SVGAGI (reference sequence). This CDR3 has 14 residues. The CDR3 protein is CASTYGESNQPQHF. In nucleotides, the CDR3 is TGTGCCAGCACCTACGGGGAAAGCAATCAGCCCCAGCATTTT.

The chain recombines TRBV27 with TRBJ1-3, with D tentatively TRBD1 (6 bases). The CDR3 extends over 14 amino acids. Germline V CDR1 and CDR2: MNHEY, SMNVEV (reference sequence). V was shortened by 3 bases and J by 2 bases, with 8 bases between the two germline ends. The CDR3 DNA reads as TGTGCCAGCAGTTTTTGGGGGCCTGGAAACACCATATATTTT. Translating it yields CASSFWGPGNTIYF.

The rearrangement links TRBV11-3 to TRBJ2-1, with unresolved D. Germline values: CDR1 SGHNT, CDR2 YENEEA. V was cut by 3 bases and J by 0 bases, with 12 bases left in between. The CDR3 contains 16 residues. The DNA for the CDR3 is TGTGCCAGCAGCTTCTCCGTAGAAAGCTCCTACAATGAGCAGTTCTTC. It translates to CASSFSVESSYNEQFF.

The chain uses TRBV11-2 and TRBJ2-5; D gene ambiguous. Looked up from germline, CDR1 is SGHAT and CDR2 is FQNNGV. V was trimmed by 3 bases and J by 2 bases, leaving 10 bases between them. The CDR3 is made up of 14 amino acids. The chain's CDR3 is CASSFFAVQETQYF. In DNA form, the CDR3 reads TGTGCCAGCAGCTTTTTTGCAGTTCAAGAGACCCAGTACTTC.

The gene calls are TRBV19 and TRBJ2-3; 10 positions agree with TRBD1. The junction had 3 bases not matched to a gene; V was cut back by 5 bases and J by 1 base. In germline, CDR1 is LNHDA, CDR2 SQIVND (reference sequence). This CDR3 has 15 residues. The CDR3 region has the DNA TGTGCCAGTAGTGAGACAGGGGGCGGCACAGATACGCAGTATTTT. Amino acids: CASSETGGGTDTQYF.

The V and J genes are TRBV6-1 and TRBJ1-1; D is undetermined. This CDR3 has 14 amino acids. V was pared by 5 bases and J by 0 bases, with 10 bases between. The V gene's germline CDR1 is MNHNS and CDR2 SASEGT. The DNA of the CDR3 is TGTGCCAGCAGTCCCACGCGATTGAACACTGAAGCTTTCTTT. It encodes CASSPTRLNTEAFF.

This CDR3 reads CASSISGTRGDQPQHF. Written as DNA, the CDR3 is TGTGCCAGTAGTATTTCCGGGACAAGGGGAGATCAGCCCCAGCATTTT. V and J are TRBV19 and TRBJ1-5; a weak D match, TRBD1 (6 bases). The CDR3 extends over 16 amino acids. With 3 bases removed from V and 5 bases from J, the gap between germline ends came to 17 bases. The V gene's germline CDR1 is LNHDA and CDR2 SQIVND (reference sequence).